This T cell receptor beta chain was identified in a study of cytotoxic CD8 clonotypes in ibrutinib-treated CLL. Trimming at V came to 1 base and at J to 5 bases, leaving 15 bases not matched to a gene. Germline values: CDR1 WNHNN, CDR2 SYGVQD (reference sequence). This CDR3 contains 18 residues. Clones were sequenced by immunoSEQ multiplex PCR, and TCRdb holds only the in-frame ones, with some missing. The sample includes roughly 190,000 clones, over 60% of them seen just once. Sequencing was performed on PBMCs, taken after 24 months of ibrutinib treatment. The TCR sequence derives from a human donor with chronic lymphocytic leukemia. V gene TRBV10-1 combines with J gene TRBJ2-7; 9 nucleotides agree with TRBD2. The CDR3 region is CASSEFSSGSIEVDEQYF. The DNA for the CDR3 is TGCGCCAGCAGTGAGTTTAGTAGCGGGAGTATCGAGGTGGACGAGCAGTACTTC.